A selection of T cell receptor beta chains follows, all from one sample in a study of T-cell memory formation after mild COVID-19. TCRdb recomputed calls from the 5' RACE reads with MiXCR, one row per CDR3 protein. The data contain approximately 480,000 distinct CDR3 sequences, 18% of them seen just once; the ten biggest clones take up over 9%. The sequenced sample consisted of PBMCs or a T cell subset sorted from them (not recorded which). The receptors derive from an adult woman who had mild COVID-19 (a few samples of this study predate the infection). Cell type and time point are not known. CDR3s include the opening cysteine and the closing phenylalanine or tryptophan. D genes are given only for firm matches. Expanded clones get a size class; other rows say once, few or many, or leave the size out.

len,j_gene,abundance,v_gene,d_gene,CDR3aa,CDR3nt
11,TRBJ1-1,.,TRBV5-8,.,CASSLWQYAFF,TGTGCCAGCAGCTTGTGGCAGTACGCTTTCTTT
14,TRBJ1-1,.,TRBV10-3,TRBD1,CAITKTGSDTEAFF,TGTGCCATCACTAAGACAGGGAGTGACACTGAAGCTTTCTTT
14,TRBJ2-7,few,TRBV20-1,TRBD2,CSATGTSRINEQYF,TGCAGTGCTACCGGGACTAGCAGGATTAACGAGCAGTACTTC
11,TRBJ1-1,few,TRBV30,.,CAGILNTEAFF,TGTGCCGGGATCTTGAACACTGAAGCTTTCTTT
16,TRBJ1-1,.,TRBV4-2,.,CASSQRHEVMNTEAFF,TGTGCCAGCAGCCAGAGACACGAGGTAATGAACACTGAAGCTTTCTTT
14,TRBJ2-1,.,TRBV24-1,TRBD2,CATSGLAGSNEQFF,TGTGCCACCAGTGGCCTAGCGGGTTCCAATGAGCAGTTCTTC
16,TRBJ2-2,few,TRBV4-2,.,CASSQLREQNTGELFF,TGTGCCAGCAGCCAGCTTCGGGAACAGAACACCGGGGAGCTGTTTTTT
9,TRBJ1-1,.,TRBV20-1,.,CSARIEAFF,TGCAGTGCTAGGATCGAAGCTTTCTTT
14,TRBJ2-1,few,TRBV9,TRBD2,CASSPGGTSNEQFF,TGTGCCAGCAGCCCAGGAGGGACTAGCAATGAGCAGTTCTTC
12,TRBJ2-7,few,TRBV7-8,.,CASRDWRDEQYF,TGTGCCAGCCGGGACTGGCGGGACGAGCAGTACTTC
14,TRBJ1-1,many,TRBV12-3/TRBV12-4,.,CASSFGHQNTEAFF,TGTGCCAGCAGTTTTGGACACCAGAACACTGAAGCTTTCTTT
14,TRBJ1-5,.,TRBV6-1,.,CASRPYTGNQPQHF,TGTGCCAGCAGGCCGTACACAGGGAATCAGCCCCAGCATTTT
16,TRBJ2-1,many,TRBV18,TRBD2,CASSPGLAGLGNEQFF,TGTGCCAGCTCACCGGGCCTAGCGGGGCTTGGGAATGAGCAGTTCTTC
14,TRBJ2-5,.,TRBV5-1,TRBD1,CASSRDSVQETQYF,TGCGCCAGCAGTAGGGACAGCGTCCAAGAGACCCAGTACTTC
14,TRBJ2-5,many,TRBV19,.,CASSQRVGQETQYF,TGTGCCAGTAGTCAACGGGTAGGCCAAGAGACCCAGTACTTC
14,TRBJ2-5,.,TRBV5-1,.,CASSLAGIEETQYF,TGCGCCAGCAGCTTGGCCGGTATCGAAGAGACCCAGTACTTC
15,TRBJ2-7,few,TRBV7-2,.,CASSLGGGIFREQYF,TGTGCCAGCAGCTTAGGAGGTGGGATCTTTCGGGAGCAGTACTTC
16,TRBJ2-1,few,TRBV24-1,TRBD2,CATSDPTSGTYNEQFF,TGTGCCACCAGTGACCCCACTAGCGGGACCTACAATGAGCAGTTCTTC
16,TRBJ2-1,few,TRBV11-3,TRBD2,CASSLDLAGEFWEQFF,TGTGCCAGCAGCTTAGATCTGGCGGGAGAGTTCTGGGAGCAGTTCTTC
15,TRBJ2-1,.,TRBV18,.,CASSPPRSSYNEQFF,TGTGCCAGCTCACCACCCAGGTCGTCCTACAATGAGCAGTTCTTC
18,TRBJ2-5,.,TRBV24-1,TRBD2,CATSDETPGLASWETQYF,TGTGCCACCAGTGATGAAACGCCGGGACTAGCAAGCTGGGAGACCCAGTACTTC
16,TRBJ1-3,.,TRBV3-1,.,CASSQDLSNSGNTIYF,TGTGCCAGCAGCCAAGATCTTAGCAACTCTGGAAACACCATATATTTT
15,TRBJ2-2,.,TRBV6-1,.,CASSEEGGGTGELFF,TGTGCCAGCAGTGAAGAGGGAGGGGGCACCGGGGAGCTGTTTTTT
18,TRBJ2-1,few,TRBV7-6,TRBD2,CASSLAVISGGPYNEQFF,TGTGCCAGCAGCTTAGCGGTCATTAGCGGGGGCCCCTACAATGAGCAGTTCTTC
14,TRBJ2-7,few,TRBV12-3/TRBV12-4,.,CASSLDGEAYEQYF,TGTGCCAGCAGCCTCGACGGGGAGGCCTACGAGCAGTACTTC
13,TRBJ1-6,few,TRBV15,.,CATSRDRGSPLHF,TGTGCCACCAGCAGGGACCGGGGTTCACCCCTCCACTTT
12,TRBJ2-5,.,TRBV20-1,.,CSARDPGETQYF,TGCAGTGCTAGAGATCCGGGGGAGACCCAGTACTTC
16,TRBJ1-2,few,TRBV4-1,TRBD1,CASSYRDSRSNYGYTF,TGCGCCAGCAGCTATCGGGACAGTAGATCTAACTATGGCTACACCTTC
15,TRBJ1-1,few,TRBV12-3/TRBV12-4,TRBD1,CASSFQQGVGAEAFF,TGTGCCAGCAGTTTCCAACAGGGGGTCGGGGCTGAAGCTTTCTTT
14,TRBJ1-2,.,TRBV20-1,.,CSARAPGRGDGYTF,TGCAGTGCTAGAGCCCCTGGGAGGGGGGATGGCTACACCTTC
14,TRBJ2-7,few,TRBV7-6,.,CASSFEPTGYEQYF,TGTGCCAGCAGCTTCGAACCTACGGGGTACGAGCAGTACTTC
16,TRBJ2-7,few,TRBV13,TRBD1,CASSLGLVQGVGEQYF,TGTGCCAGCAGCTTAGGCCTTGTACAGGGGGTAGGGGAGCAGTACTTC
14,TRBJ2-1,.,TRBV5-1,TRBD1,CASCRDRQLSEQFF,TGCGCCAGCTGCCGGGACAGGCAATTGTCCGAGCAGTTCTTC
14,TRBJ2-7,few,TRBV10-3,.,CAISSIDSSYEQYF,TGTGCCATCAGTAGTATCGACAGCTCCTACGAGCAGTACTTC
14,TRBJ2-2,.,TRBV7-3,TRBD1,CASRWTGNTGELFF,TGTGCCAGCAGGTGGACAGGGAACACCGGGGAGCTGTTTTTT
16,TRBJ2-1,.,TRBV4-1,TRBD2,CASSQRLAGGDNEQFF,TGCGCCAGCAGCCAGAGACTAGCGGGGGGGGACAATGAGCAGTTCTTC
14,TRBJ1-4,few,TRBV5-1,.,CASSPDSNNEKLFF,TGCGCCAGCAGCCCGGACAGCAATAATGAAAAACTGTTTTTT
15,TRBJ2-2,few,TRBV29-1,TRBD1,CSVVSGQSNTGELFF,TGCAGCGTTGTATCGGGACAGTCGAACACCGGGGAGCTGTTTTTT
15,TRBJ1-2,.,TRBV4-3,.,CASSAIRTDNYGYTF,TGCGCCAGCAGCGCAATCCGGACGGATAACTATGGCTACACCTTC
16,TRBJ1-2,.,TRBV19,TRBD1,CASSIISTGQLGGYTF,TGTGCCAGTAGTATAATTTCGACAGGGCAACTAGGGGGCTACACCTTC